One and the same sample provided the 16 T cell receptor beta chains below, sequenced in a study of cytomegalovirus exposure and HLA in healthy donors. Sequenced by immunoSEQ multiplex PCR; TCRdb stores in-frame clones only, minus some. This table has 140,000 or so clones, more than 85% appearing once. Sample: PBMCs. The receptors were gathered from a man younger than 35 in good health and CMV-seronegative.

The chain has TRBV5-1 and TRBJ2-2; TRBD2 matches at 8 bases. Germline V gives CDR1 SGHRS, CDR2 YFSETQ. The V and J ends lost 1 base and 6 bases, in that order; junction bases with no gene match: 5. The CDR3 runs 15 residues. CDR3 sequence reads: CASSLSASGSGELFF. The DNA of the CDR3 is TGCGCCAGCAGCTTGAGCGCTAGCGGGTCCGGGGAGCTGTTTTTT.

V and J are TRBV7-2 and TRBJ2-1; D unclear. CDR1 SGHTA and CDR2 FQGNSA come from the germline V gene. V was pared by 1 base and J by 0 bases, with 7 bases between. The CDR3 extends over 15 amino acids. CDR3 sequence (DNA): TGTGCCAGCAGCTTAGGATTGAGCTCCTACAATGAGCAGTTCTTC. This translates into CASSLGLSSYNEQFF.

The CDR3 DNA is TGTGCCAGCAGTCCCGGGACAGGGGGTACAGATACGCAGTATTTT. Translated, it gives CASSPGTGGTDTQYF. The chain combines TRBV6-5 with TRBJ2-3; 11 nucleotides agree with TRBD1. The CDR3 spans 15 residues. The V gene end was trimmed by 5 bases and the J gene end by 3 bases; junction bases not matched to a gene: 4. The germline V gene encodes CDR1 MNHEY and CDR2 SVGAGI.

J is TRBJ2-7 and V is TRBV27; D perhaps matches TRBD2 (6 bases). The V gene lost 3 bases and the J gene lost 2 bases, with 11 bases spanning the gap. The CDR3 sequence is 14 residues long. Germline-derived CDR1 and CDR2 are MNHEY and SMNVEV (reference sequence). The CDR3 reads CASSFAGSPYEQYF. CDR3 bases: TGTGCCAGCAGTTTTGCGGGGTCCCCCTACGAGCAGTACTTC.

CDR3 bases: TGTGCCAGCAGTTATTCAGGGCTCAATCAGCCCCAGCATTTT. Translation: CASSYSGLNQPQHF. V and J are TRBV6-5 and TRBJ1-5; a possible D gene is TRBD1 (5 bases). The CDR3 covers 14 residues. Germline CDR1 reads MNHEY; CDR2 reads SVGAGI. The germline V and J ends were trimmed by 3 bases and 3 bases, with 9 bases remaining between them.

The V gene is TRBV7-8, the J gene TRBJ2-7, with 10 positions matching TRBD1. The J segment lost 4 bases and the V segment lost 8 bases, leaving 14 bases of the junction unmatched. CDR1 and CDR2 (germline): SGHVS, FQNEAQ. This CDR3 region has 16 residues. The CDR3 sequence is CASAPGQGTDLYEQYF. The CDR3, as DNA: TGTGCCAGCGCCCCGGGACAGGGGACGGATCTATACGAGCAGTACTTC.

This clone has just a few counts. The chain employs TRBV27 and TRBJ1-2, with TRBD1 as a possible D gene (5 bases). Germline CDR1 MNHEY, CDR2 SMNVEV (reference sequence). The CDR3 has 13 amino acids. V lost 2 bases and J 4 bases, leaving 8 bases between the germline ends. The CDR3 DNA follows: TGTGCCAGCAGTTTAGGGGGGACCTATGGCTACACCTTC. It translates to CASSLGGTYGYTF.

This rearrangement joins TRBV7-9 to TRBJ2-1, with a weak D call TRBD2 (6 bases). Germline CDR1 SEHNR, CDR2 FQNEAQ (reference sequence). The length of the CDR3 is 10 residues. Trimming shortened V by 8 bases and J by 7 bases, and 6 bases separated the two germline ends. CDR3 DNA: TGTGCCAGCCGGGGGAATGAGCAGTTCTTC. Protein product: CASRGNEQFF.

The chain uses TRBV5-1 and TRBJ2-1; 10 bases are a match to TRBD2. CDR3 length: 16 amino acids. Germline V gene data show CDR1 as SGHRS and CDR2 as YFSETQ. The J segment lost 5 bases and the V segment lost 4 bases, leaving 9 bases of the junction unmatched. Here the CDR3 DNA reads TGCGCCAGCAGCCCGCTCCTAGCGGGGGCAAACAATGAGCAGTTCTTC. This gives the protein CASSPLLAGANNEQFF.

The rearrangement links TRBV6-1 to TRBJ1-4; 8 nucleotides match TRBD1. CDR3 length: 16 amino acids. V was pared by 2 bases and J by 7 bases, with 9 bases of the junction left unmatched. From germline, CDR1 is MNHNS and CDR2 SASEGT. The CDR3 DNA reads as TGTGCCAGCAGTGAACCCCCACTGGGACAGGTTGAAAAACTGTTTTTT. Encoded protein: CASSEPPLGQVEKLFF.

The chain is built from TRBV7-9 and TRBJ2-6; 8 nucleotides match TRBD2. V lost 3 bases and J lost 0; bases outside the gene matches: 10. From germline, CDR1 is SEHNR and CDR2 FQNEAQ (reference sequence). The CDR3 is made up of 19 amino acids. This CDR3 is CASSFEGGGSPSGANVLTF. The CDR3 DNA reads TGTGCCAGCAGCTTTGAGGGCGGGGGGTCACCCTCTGGGGCCAACGTCCTGACTTTC.

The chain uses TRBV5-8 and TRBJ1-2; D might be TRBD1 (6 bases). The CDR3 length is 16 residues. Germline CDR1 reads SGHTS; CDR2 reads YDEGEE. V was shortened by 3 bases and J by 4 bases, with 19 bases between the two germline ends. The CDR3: CASSSEQLTGTYGYTF. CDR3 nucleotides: TGTGCCAGCAGCTCCGAACAATTGACAGGAACCTATGGCTACACCTTC.

CDR3 in DNA: TGTGCCAGCAGTGAACCTAGACTAGCGGACAATGAGCAGTTCTTC. It specifies CASSEPRLADNEQFF. The chain couples TRBV6-1 to TRBJ2-1; 9 nucleotides align to TRBD2. Trimming at V came to 2 bases and at J to 5 bases, leaving 4 bases not matched to a gene. CDR3 length equals 15 residues. The germline V gene encodes CDR1 MNHNS and CDR2 SASEGT.

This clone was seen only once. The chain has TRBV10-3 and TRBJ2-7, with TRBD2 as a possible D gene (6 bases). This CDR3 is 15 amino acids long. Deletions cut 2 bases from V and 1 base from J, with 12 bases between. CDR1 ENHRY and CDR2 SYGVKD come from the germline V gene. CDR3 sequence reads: CAISERLGRSYEQYV. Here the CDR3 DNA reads TGTGCCATCAGTGAGCGACTAGGCCGATCCTACGAGCAGTACGTC.

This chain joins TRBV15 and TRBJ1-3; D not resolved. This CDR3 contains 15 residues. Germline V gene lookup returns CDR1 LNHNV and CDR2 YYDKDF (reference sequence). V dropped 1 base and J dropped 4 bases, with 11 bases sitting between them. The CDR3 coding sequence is TGTGCCACCAGCAGAGCTAGAGGAGGGGGAAACACCATATATTTT. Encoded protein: CATSRARGGGNTIYF.

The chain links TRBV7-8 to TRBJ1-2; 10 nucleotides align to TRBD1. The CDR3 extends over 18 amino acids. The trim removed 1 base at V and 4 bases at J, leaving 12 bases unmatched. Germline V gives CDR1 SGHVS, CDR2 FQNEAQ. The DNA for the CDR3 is TGTGCCAGCAGCTTAGTTCTCGGGACAGGGGACTATTTCTATGGCTACACCTTC. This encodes CASSLVLGTGDYFYGYTF.